Following are 27 T cell receptor beta chains from one sample sequenced in a study of shared clonotypes between healthy human individuals (dated by TCRdb to the early 2020s). The library was built by means of the immunoSEQ multiplex PCR assay. TCRdb holds this immuneACCESS table with in-frame rearrangements only. Some clones are missing; in checked studies, unresolved V genes explain under half, and the rest has no known cause. The table for this sample lists 2,500,000 or so clones; roughly nine tenths of them were counted only once. Over 0.12% of the sample goes to the ten largest clones. The material sequenced was naive CD4+ T cells sorted from blood. Interpreted using the paper, the cell subset or site label stands for: CD45RA+ positively selected. All receptors come from a man in his late teens or twenties in good health.

This CDR3 reads CASSGGSGQETQYF. CDR3 coding DNA: TGCGCCAGCAGCGGGGGGTCTGGGCAAGAGACCCAGTACTTC. J is TRBJ2-5 and V is TRBV5-1; D possibly corresponds to TRBD2 (6 bases). The V end was cut by 4 bases, the J end by 2 bases, with 12 bases between. Germline-derived CDR1 and CDR2 are SGHRS and YFSETQ. CDR3 length equals 14 residues.

The CDR3: CATKDRVDTGELFF. The CDR3 nucleotides read TGCGCCACCAAGGACAGGGTGGACACCGGGGAGCTGTTTTTT. The rearrangement links TRBV10-1 to TRBJ2-2; 8 bases agree with TRBD1. The CDR3 runs to 14 residues. After removal of 10 bases from V and 3 bases from J, the junction contained 7 bases not matched to a gene. Germline V gene lookup returns CDR1 WNHNN and CDR2 SYGVQD (reference sequence).

This clone has just one count. V and J are TRBV23-1 and TRBJ1-5, with D possibly TRBD1 on 5 matching bases. TRBV23-1 is treated as an ORF (open reading frame) with a function not yet certain. V was clipped by 1 base and J by 0 bases, with 13 bases between them. This CDR3 comprises 17 residues. The CDR3 DNA reads TGCGCCAGCAGTCAATTCGAAAGGGACCTTAGCAATCAGCCCCAGCATTTT. It is translated as CASSQFERDLSNQPQHF.

This clone is a singleton in its sample. The chain employs TRBV27 and TRBJ2-7, with D tentatively TRBD1 (5 bases). CDR3 length equals 13 residues. Germline V gene lookup returns CDR1 MNHEY and CDR2 SMNVEV (reference sequence). The ends were cut back, 6 bases at V and 0 bases at J, with 9 bases in the middle. The CDR3 nucleotides are TGTGCCAGCAGGGGAAGGGGCTCCTACGAGCAGTACTTC. It specifies CASRGRGSYEQYF.

This chain joins TRBV5-1 and TRBJ2-7, with a weak D call TRBD1 (5 bases). The CDR3 length is 14 residues. CDR1 is SGHRS and CDR2 is YFSETQ in the germline V gene. V was pared by 0 bases and J by 2 bases, with 9 bases between. The DNA for the CDR3 is TGCGCCAGCAGCTTGGTCCGACAGCCCTACGAGCAGTACTTC. Its protein product is CASSLVRQPYEQYF.

This sequence joins TRBV10-3 and TRBJ2-3, with TRBD2 matching over 15 bases. V lost 4 bases, J lost 5 bases, and 7 bases stayed unmatched. Germline V gives CDR1 ENHRY, CDR2 SYGVKD. The CDR3 is made up of 17 amino acids. CDR3 bases: TGTGCCATCAGTGCTAGGACTAGCGGGGGGGCAATAGATACGCAGTATTTT. Translating it yields CAISARTSGGAIDTQYF.

V gene TRBV21-1 combines with J gene TRBJ2-4; TRBD1 is the table's D call, not checked against the DNA. TRBV21-1 is listed as a pseudogene. The CDR3 sequence is 15 residues long. CDR3 loop: CASSKVTGGLGIQYF. CDR3 DNA: TGTGCCAGCAGCAAAGTCACAGGGGGCCTGGGCATTCAGTACTTC.

The V gene is TRBV7-2, the J gene TRBJ2-7; the D is unclear. The CDR3 sequence is 16 residues long. V was trimmed by 2 bases and J by 5 bases, leaving 19 bases between them. CDR1 and CDR2 (germline): SGHTA, FQGNSA. The CDR3 DNA reads TGTGCCAGCAGCTTAACCGCCAGGACCCCGCCAAACGAGCAGTACTTC. This translates into CASSLTARTPPNEQYF.

CDR3 loop: CASSPPLGSGTEAFF. CDR3 in DNA: TGTGCCAGCTCACCACCGCTGGGGTCGGGTACTGAAGCTTTCTTT. The chain couples TRBV18 to TRBJ1-1, with D hard to call. V was shortened by 0 bases and J by 5 bases, with 13 bases between the two germline ends. Germline V gives CDR1 KGHSH, CDR2 LQKENI. This CDR3 has 15 residues.

Here the CDR3 DNA reads TGCGCCAGCAGCGAACCACAGGGGGATCCGGGAGAGACCCAGTACTTC. Translated, it gives CASSEPQGDPGETQYF. The chain carries TRBV4-1 and TRBJ2-5, with 8 bases aligning to TRBD1. Germline assignment: CDR1 MGHRA and CDR2 YSYEKL. The V gene end was trimmed by 5 bases and the J gene end by 4 bases; junction bases not matched to a gene: 12. The CDR3 spans 16 residues.

This chain connects TRBV6-6 to TRBJ1-1, with a weak D call TRBD1 (5 bases). Trimming pared 8 bases from V and 3 bases from J, leaving 13 bases between. Germline V gives CDR1 MNHNY, CDR2 SVGAGI (reference sequence). The CDR3 has 13 residues. This chain's CDR3 is CASARREDTEAFF. The CDR3 nucleotides read TGTGCCAGCGCCCGCAGGGAGGACACTGAAGCTTTCTTT.

The gene calls are TRBV6-5 and TRBJ2-1, with 8 bases aligning to TRBD2. The CDR3 totals 13 residues. J was trimmed by 9 bases and V by 4 bases; bases with no gene match: 5. The germline V gene encodes CDR1 MNHEY and CDR2 SVGAGI. The CDR3 is CASSSGGGFEQFF. The CDR3 nucleotides are TGTGCCAGCAGTTCCGGGGGGGGGTTTGAGCAGTTCTTC.

The J gene is TRBJ1-1, the V gene TRBV29-1; 8 bases map to TRBD1. Germline-derived CDR1 and CDR2 are SQVTM and ANQGSEA. CDR3 length equals 13 residues. Germline trimming cut 4 bases from V and 4 bases from J; bases unmatched to any gene: 5. CDR3 loop: CSVGTGWGTEAFF. The CDR3 coding sequence is TGCAGCGTTGGGACAGGGTGGGGCACTGAAGCTTTCTTT.

The V gene is TRBV6-1, the J gene TRBJ1-1; D perhaps matches TRBD1 (5 bases). CDR3 size: 13 residues. V was clipped by 7 bases and J by 6 bases, with 15 bases between them. In germline, CDR1 is MNHNS, CDR2 SASEGT. CDR3 sequence: CASNSRVSPEAFF. The CDR3 DNA sequence: TGTGCCAGCAATAGCAGGGTTTCGCCTGAAGCTTTCTTT.

The V call is TRBV7-3, the J call TRBJ1-1, with TRBD1 matching over 7 bases. Losses at the gene ends were 4 bases for V and 10 bases for J; bases not matched to a gene: 9. The CDR3 has 13 residues. The germline V gene encodes CDR1 SGHTA and CDR2 FQGTGA. CDR3 DNA: TGTGCCAGCAGCTCCTCAGGGGGGCGCGGAGCTTTCTTT. As protein: CASSSSGGRGAFF. The entire variable domain, with the rest obtained from reference TRBV7-3 and TRBJ1-1, is as follows: GAGVSQTPSNKVTEKGKYVELRCDPISGHTALYWYRQSLGQGPEFLIYFQGTGAADDSGLPNDRFFAVRPEGSVSTLKIQRTERGDSAVYLCASSSSGGRGAFFGQGTRLTVV.

V is TRBV4-1 and J is TRBJ1-6; no clear D. The CDR3 is 15 amino acids. With 0 bases removed from V and 8 bases from J, the gap between germline ends came to 11 bases. CDR1 and CDR2 from the germline V gene are MGHRA and YSYEKL. The CDR3 DNA follows: TGCGCCAGCAGCCAAGAATCGGGGTACTATTCACCCCTCCACTTT. Translating gives CASSQESGYYSPLHF.

The count of this clone is one. The sample carries other DNA sequences with the same CDR3. V gene TRBV5-1 combines with J gene TRBJ2-7, with a possible D match to TRBD1 (5 bases). The CDR3 spans 14 residues. Trimming left V 0 bases short and J 2 bases short, with 9 bases between. Germline-derived CDR1 and CDR2 are SGHRS and YFSETQ. CDR3 nucleotides: TGCGCCAGCAGCTTGGGAAGGGGCCCCTACGAGCAGTACTTC. Its translation is CASSLGRGPYEQYF.

This chain links TRBV11-2 with TRBJ2-5, with 14 positions matching TRBD2. The germline V gene encodes CDR1 SGHAT and CDR2 FQNNGV. V lost 5 bases to trimming and J lost 5 bases; unmatched junction nucleotides: 4. The CDR3 extends over 15 amino acids. As DNA, the CDR3 is TGTGCCAGCAGCGTCGGGACTAGCGGGAGTGAGACCCAGTACTTC. This translates into CASSVGTSGSETQYF. The full variable domain, with the rest looked up from reference TRBV11-2 and TRBJ2-5, is EAGVAQSPRYKIIEKRQSVAFWCNPISGHATLYWYQQILGQGPKLLIQFQNNGVVDDSQLPKDRFSAERLKGVDSTLKIQPAKLEDSAVYLCASSVGTSGSETQYFGPGTRLLVL.

J is TRBJ2-1 and V is TRBV14; the D is unclear. Germline CDR1 is SGHDN and CDR2 is FVKESK. V shed 4 bases and J shed 9 bases, with 10 bases lying between them. The CDR3 has 12 residues. CDR3 residues: CASSRTISEQFF. The CDR3 coding sequence is TGTGCCAGCAGCCGTACTATTAGTGAGCAGTTCTTC.

V and J are TRBV5-6 and TRBJ1-2; no reliable D call. The germline V and J ends were trimmed by 1 base and 6 bases, with 7 bases remaining between them. The CDR3 extends over 12 amino acids. From germline, CDR1 is SGHDT and CDR2 YYEEEE. The CDR3 spells CASSLNPDGYTF. The CDR3 DNA is TGTGCCAGCAGCTTGAATCCGGATGGCTACACCTTC. The complete variable domain, with remaining parts taken from reference TRBV5-6 and TRBJ1-2, reads DAGVTQSPTHLIKTRGQQVTLRCSPKSGHDTVSWYQQALGQGPQFIFQYYEEEERQRGNFPDRFSGHQFPNYSSELNVNALLLGDSALYLCASSLNPDGYTFGSGTRLTVV.

The chain uses TRBV4-1 and TRBJ1-1, with D uncertain. The CDR3 is 15 amino acids. Looked up from germline, CDR1 is MGHRA and CDR2 is YSYEKL. Deletions cut 0 bases from V and 9 bases from J, with 17 bases between. The CDR3 DNA follows: TGCGCCAGCAGCCAAGATCATACAGCTAATTCGCAAGCTTTCTTT. This sequence encodes CASSQDHTANSQAFF.

The chain links TRBV5-4 to TRBJ1-1; TRBD1 agrees at 9 bases. This CDR3 has 14 amino acids. CDR1 and CDR2 (germline): SGHNT, YYREEE (reference sequence). V was clipped by 4 bases and J by 5 bases; unmatched bases: 6. CDR3 loop: CASSPRTGETEAFF. In nucleotides, the CDR3 is TGTGCCAGCAGCCCAAGGACAGGGGAGACTGAAGCTTTCTTT.

This chain joins TRBV7-8 and TRBJ2-7; 7 nucleotides agree with TRBD1. Germline V gene sequence: CDR1 SGHVS, CDR2 FQNEAQ. This CDR3 comprises 13 residues. J gave up 5 bases and V 5 bases, and 6 bases lay outside the gene matches. In DNA, the CDR3 is TGTGCCAGCAGCCGAGACAGGGCCCACGAGCAGTACTTC. Its protein is CASSRDRAHEQYF.

The rearrangement joins TRBV6-5 to TRBJ1-4; possibly TRBD1 for D (6 bases). Germline V lookup: CDR1 MNHEY, CDR2 SVGAGI. The CDR3 loop spans 16 amino acids. Trimming removed 0 bases from V and 7 bases from J, with 15 bases in between. For the CDR3, the DNA is TGTGCCAGCAGTTACTCGAATCCAGGGGTCGGTGAAAAACTGTTTTTT. This sequence encodes CASSYSNPGVGEKLFF.

The rearrangement joins TRBV2 to TRBJ1-6; D is uncertain. Germline loops: CDR1 SNHLY, CDR2 FYNNEI. The germline V and J ends were trimmed by 7 bases and 4 bases, with 8 bases remaining between them. CDR3 size: 13 residues. The CDR3 nucleotides are TGTGCCAGCATCCGGGAGTATAATTCACCCCTCCACTTT. Translated, it gives CASIREYNSPLHF.

Written as DNA, the CDR3 is TGTGCCAGCAGCTTAAAAGAGATGGCGGCAGATACGCAGTATTTT. Protein: CASSLKEMAADTQYF. The V gene is TRBV7-9, the J gene TRBJ2-3; unclear D gene. The CDR3 length is 15 residues. Germline values: CDR1 SEHNR, CDR2 FQNEAQ (reference sequence). The V end lost 2 bases, the J end lost 4 bases, and 13 bases lay between the germline ends.

The genes are TRBV30 and TRBJ1-1; no clear D gene. Trimming shortened V by 4 bases and J by 0 bases, and 9 bases separated the two germline ends. The CDR3 spans 13 residues. Germline values: CDR1 GTSNPN, CDR2 SVGIG (reference sequence). CDR3 protein: CAWMWQMNTEAFF. DNA for the CDR3: TGTGCCTGGATGTGGCAGATGAACACTGAAGCTTTCTTT.